The 11 T cell receptor beta chains in this list originate from one sample, sequenced in a study of blood T cells in healthy people across ages. It was with a sample-barcoded 5' primer and a J-beta primer mix that a second PCR of roughly 7 to 12 cycles was run. A single record per CDR3 protein comes from TCRdb applying MiXCR to the 5' RACE reads. The sample yields over a million distinct CDR3 sequences, 40% to 50% seen once. Sequenced sample: blood. These receptors were taken from a woman aged 60-75 years in good health.

This sequence joins TRBV20-1 and TRBJ2-7; D perhaps matches TRBD1 (6 bases). CDR1 is DFQATT and CDR2 is SNEGSKA in the germline V gene (reference sequence). The CDR3 consists of 16 residues. V was shortened by 0 bases and J by 7 bases, with 22 bases between the two germline ends. The CDR3 bases are TGCAGTGCTAGAGATGCAAGGGGGTCTGCCGGGAATGAGCAGTACTTC. It codes for CSARDARGSAGNEQYF.

The rearrangement links TRBV29-1 to TRBJ2-3; unclear D gene. Per the germline V gene, CDR1 is SQVTM and CDR2 is ANQGSEA. The V end lost 8 bases, the J end lost 0 bases, and 12 bases lay between the germline ends. CDR3 length: 13 residues. The CDR3: CSPTLSSTDTQYF. Written as DNA, the CDR3 is TGCAGCCCGACTCTCTCCAGCACAGATACGCAGTATTTT.

Concerning this clonotype itself: Mismatch with germline at one junction end may stem from a read error. The chain employs TRBV4-1 and TRBJ2-5; 11 bases map to TRBD2. The J call is doubtful: the DNA matches TRBJ2-7 better. CDR3 length: 17 residues. CDR1 and CDR2 (germline): MGHRA, YSYEKL. The CDR3 bases are TGCGCCTGCAGCCAACCGGGACTAGCGGAAGGGAGAAACGAGCAGTACTTC. It is translated as CACSQPGLAEGRNEQYF.

This clonotype has just one count. This CDR3 reads CASSKPGYEGTQYF. The CDR3 DNA is TGCGCCAGCAGCAAACCGGGATACGAAGGGACCCAGTACTTC. The rearrangement joins TRBV10-1 to TRBJ2-7, with a tentative D call TRBD2 (5 bases). Near its end, the DNA agrees better with TRBJ2-5, so the J call may be wrong. The CDR3 consists of 14 residues. Germline V gives CDR1 WNHNN, CDR2 SYGVQD (reference sequence).

The rearrangement uses TRBV15 and TRBJ1-5; D call uncertain. The CDR3 sequence is 14 residues long. The ends were cut back, 5 bases at V and 3 bases at J, with 11 bases in the middle. Germline V CDR1 and CDR2: LNHNV, YYDKDF (reference sequence). The CDR3 region has the DNA TGTGCCACCAGCGAACGACACAACAATCAGCCCCAGCATTTT. It codes for CATSERHNNQPQHF.

The chain recombines TRBV10-3 with TRBJ2-3, with a possible D match to TRBD2 (6 bases). There are 14 residues in the CDR3. V was clipped by 6 bases and J by 2 bases, with 12 bases between them. Germline loops: CDR1 ENHRY, CDR2 SYGVKD. CDR3: CAIRGGGTTDTQYF. DNA of the CDR3: TGTGCCATCAGAGGAGGCGGGACCACAGATACGCAGTATTTT.

The chain couples TRBV20-1 to TRBJ2-1, with 8 bases identical to TRBD2. Unmatched junction bases numbered 4, after V lost 3 bases and J lost 0 bases. The CDR3 consists of 15 residues. Germline CDR1 is DFQATT and CDR2 is SNEGSKA (reference sequence). The CDR3 nucleotides read TGCAGTGCTAGGACCGGGACTAGCTCCTACAATGAGCAGTTCTTC. Translating gives CSARTGTSSYNEQFF.

This clonotype was observed a handful of times. This sequence joins TRBV5-5 and TRBJ2-5; 11 bases line up with TRBD1. The DNA end is a closer match to TRBJ2-7, so the J assignment may be wrong. The CDR3 runs 15 residues. Germline V gene sequence: CDR1 SGHKS, CDR2 YYEKEE (reference sequence). CDR3 residues: CASSLSGTGGDEQYF. The CDR3 DNA sequence: TGTGCCAGCAGCTTATCCGGGACAGGGGGAGACGAGCAGTACTTC.

The chain joins TRBV21-1 to TRBJ2-7; the table's D call, TRBD1, was not checked against the DNA. TRBV21-1 is classified as a pseudogene. The CDR3 has 15 amino acids. The CDR3 here is CASISDRDQTYEQYF. CDR3 in DNA: TGTGCCAGCATTTCCGACCGGGACCAAACCTACGAGCAGTACTTC.

The chain couples TRBV27 to TRBJ1-2; D gene ambiguous. In germline, CDR1 is MNHEY, CDR2 SMNVEV (reference sequence). Trimming took off 5 bases at V and 6 bases at J, with 16 bases between the two ends. The CDR3 covers 14 residues. DNA of the CDR3: TGTGCCAGCAGTCCGCGGCCCCCTTGGGATGGCTACACCTTC. This codes for CASSPRPPWDGYTF.

The J gene is TRBJ2-3, the V gene TRBV7-6; D unresolved. V was clipped by 2 bases and J by 6 bases, with 12 bases between them. CDR3 length: 14 amino acids. CDR1 and CDR2 (germline): SGHVS, FNYEAQ. For the CDR3, the DNA is TGTGCCAGCAGCTTAAAGGGCCCCCTGGATACGCAGTATTTT. Protein product: CASSLKGPLDTQYF.